The 11 T cell receptor beta chains reported below all come from one sample, sequenced in a study of molecular identifiers for immune sequencing clone quantification. TCRdb used MiXCR to reprocess the PCR reads, holding one entry per CDR3 protein. This table has about 640,000 distinct CDR3 sequences, just under 20% appearing once. The sequencing input was naive CD8+ T cells from blood, with Jurkat cell RNA spiked in. Sample subset: FACS-sorted CD8+CD4-CCR7+CD45RA+ naive T cells. The source is a human donor in good health. Some libraries in this study had Jurkat cell RNA spiked in.

A word on this clonotype: One end of the junction fails to match germline, which may point to a read error. The chain employs TRBV4-3 and TRBJ2-7; 10 nucleotides align to TRBD1. This CDR3 spans 16 amino acids. Germline V gene lookup returns CDR1 LGHNA and CDR2 YSLEER. The CDR3 region is CANSQDRQGAAYEQYF. The CDR3 bases are TGCGCCAACAGCCAAGATCGACAGGGGGCCGCCTACGAGCAGTACTTC.

The chain joins TRBV12-3 or TRBV12-4 to TRBJ2-1, with 9 bases identical to TRBD2. The trim removed 6 bases at V and 2 bases at J, leaving 11 bases unmatched. This CDR3 has 17 amino acids. The CDR3 region is CASRPRLAEGTYNEQFF. The CDR3 DNA sequence: TGTGCCAGCAGACCAAGACTAGCGGAGGGGACCTACAATGAGCAGTTCTTC.

The gene calls are TRBV6-1 and TRBJ2-1; D is ambiguous. The germline V gene encodes CDR1 MNHNS and CDR2 SASEGT. This CDR3 contains 18 residues. Trimming stripped 1 base from V and 3 bases from J, with 19 bases between. The CDR3 DNA is TGTGCCAGCAGTGAAGAAGGTACGGAAACGATAATCTACAATGAGCAGTTCTTC. It encodes CASSEEGTETIIYNEQFF.

As to this clonotype: One junction end does not reproduce the germline sequence, and a read error may be involved. This rearrangement joins TRBV9 to TRBJ1-1, with D possibly being TRBD1 (5 bases). The CDR3 covers 13 residues. Per the germline V gene, CDR1 is SGDLS and CDR2 is YYNGEE. The CDR3 DNA sequence: TGTGCCGGCAGCTTCGGACAAAACACTGAAGCTCTCTTT. Its translation is CAGSFGQNTEALF. Together with reference TRBV9 and TRBJ1-1, the CDR3 gives the full variable domain: DSGVTQTPKHLITATGQRVTLRCSPRSGDLSVYWYQQSLDQGLQFLIQYYNGEERAKGNILERFSAQQFPDLHSELNLSSLELGDSALYFCAGSFGQNTEALFGQGTRLTVV.

This clonotype was observed at least ten times. The genes are TRBV9 and TRBJ1-6; no definite D call. CDR1 is SGDLS, CDR2 YYNGEE, per germline. The CDR3 consists of 16 residues. Trimming stripped 3 bases from V and 7 bases from J, with 17 bases between. CDR3 DNA: TGTGCCAGCAGCGGCGGAGAGGGATTTCGCAATTCACCCCTCCACTTT. Residues: CASSGGEGFRNSPLHF.

As to this clonotype: One base away lies a much larger clone, so this may be a sequencing read error. The rearrangement uses TRBV4-1 and TRBJ2-7; D could derive from TRBD1 or TRBD2 (5 bases each). V gave up 3 bases and J gave up 4 bases, with 16 bases separating them. Germline CDR1 is MGHRA and CDR2 is YSYEKL. The CDR3 covers 15 residues. The CDR3 loop reads CASSHVRELRYEQYF. The CDR3 nucleotides read TGCGCCAGCAGCCATGTCAGGGAGTTAAGGTACGAGCAGTACTTC.

As for this clonotype: A clone one base away is much larger, so this may be a read error. This sequence joins TRBV10-3 and TRBJ2-2; tentative D call: TRBD1 (6 bases). The CDR3 runs 14 residues. Germline V gene data show CDR1 as ENHRY and CDR2 as SYGVKD. CDR3 DNA: TGTGCCATCTGTGACAGGACGAACACCGGGGAGCTGTTTTTT. Translated: CAICDRTNTGELFF.

This clonotype was observed many times. This chain links TRBV7-9 with TRBJ1-2, with D maybe TRBD1 (6 bases). V was clipped by 5 bases and J by 0 bases, with 19 bases between them. Per germline, CDR1 SEHNR and CDR2 FQNEAQ (reference sequence). The CDR3 contains 17 residues. As DNA, the CDR3 is TGTGCCAGCAGCCCCCTCTGGGGGGGCGCAGCTAACTATGGCTACACCTTC. The encoded protein is CASSPLWGGAANYGYTF.

This clonotype was counted at least ten times. The rearrangement links TRBV19 to TRBJ2-2; D is unclear. V lost 7 bases, J lost 5 bases, and 5 bases lay in between. Germline V gene sequence: CDR1 LNHDA, CDR2 SQIVND (reference sequence). This CDR3 comprises 11 residues. The CDR3 DNA reads as TGTGCCAGTATGGGGACCGGGGAGCTGTTTTTT. Translation: CASMGTGELFF.

Turning to this clonotype: It may be a read error: a sequence one base away is much more abundant. V gene TRBV7-6 combines with J gene TRBJ2-3, with D perhaps matching TRBD2 (6 bases). This CDR3 region has 17 residues. Trimming stripped 1 base from V and 4 bases from J, with 18 bases between. CDR1 and CDR2 from the germline V gene are SGHVS and FNYEAQ. CDR3 amino acids: CASSLGPGAGYADTQYF. The CDR3 DNA is TGTGCCAGCAGCTTAGGGCCGGGAGCGGGTTACGCAGATACGCAGTATTTT.

This clonotype was recorded at least ten times. V is TRBV9 and J is TRBJ2-3, with 13 nucleotides matching TRBD2. Germline V gives CDR1 SGDLS, CDR2 YYNGEE. The CDR3 runs 18 residues. V lost 0 bases, J lost 2 bases, and 6 bases stayed unmatched. CDR3 region: CASSVGGTSGTSTDTQYF. The CDR3 DNA reads TGTGCCAGCAGCGTAGGAGGGACTAGCGGGACATCCACAGATACGCAGTATTTT. Based on the CDR3 plus reference TRBV9 and TRBJ2-3, the full variable domain is DSGVTQTPKHLITATGQRVTLRCSPRSGDLSVYWYQQSLDQGLQFLIQYYNGEERAKGNILERFSAQQFPDLHSELNLSSLELGDSALYFCASSVGGTSGTSTDTQYFGPGTRLTVL.